These 25 T cell receptor beta chains were sequenced from one sample in a study of blood T cell repertoires in COVID-19. The table came from immunoSEQ multiplex PCR; TCRdb's copy has only in-frame clones and leaves some out. The data hold 250,000 to 300,000 clones, with approximately 90% observed a single time. The sequencing input was peripheral blood. The receptors were gathered from a woman aged 45 to 65 with COVID-19, enrolled during active disease.

The chain has TRBV9 and TRBJ2-1, with D possibly TRBD1 on 6 matching bases. There are 16 residues in the CDR3. V dropped 0 bases and J dropped 7 bases, with 17 bases sitting between them. Germline CDR1 is SGDLS and CDR2 is YYNGEE. CDR3 sequence (DNA): TGTGCCAGCAGCGTAGTTCAGGGCAGGGGTGAGAATGAGCAGTTCTTC. It specifies CASSVVQGRGENEQFF.

The V call is TRBV2, the J call TRBJ1-5, with 7 bases matching TRBD1. V trimming: 6 bases; J trimming: 2 bases; junction bases outside the gene matches: 10. The germline CDR1 and CDR2 sequences are SNHLY and FYNNEI. This CDR3 is built from 16 residues. The CDR3 loop reads CASSPNRQGRNQPQHF. CDR3 in DNA: TGTGCCAGCAGCCCGAACCGACAGGGACGCAATCAGCCCCAGCATTTT.

The chain carries TRBV5-4 and TRBJ2-4; 10 nucleotides agree with TRBD2. V lost 4 bases, J lost 7 bases, and 14 bases stayed unmatched. CDR1 and CDR2 (germline): SGHNT, YYREEE (reference sequence). CDR3 length equals 17 residues. CDR3 sequence reads: CASSQGGTSDFGNIQYF. The CDR3 DNA reads as TGTGCCAGCAGCCAGGGCGGGACTAGCGACTTCGGGAACATTCAGTACTTC. The variable domain in full, with the rest retrieved from reference TRBV5-4 and TRBJ2-4, is ETGVTQSPTHLIKTRGQQVTLRCSSQSGHNTVSWYQQALGQGPQFIFQYYREEENGRGNFPPRFSGLQFPNYSSELNVNALELDDSALYLCASSQGGTSDFGNIQYFGAGTRLSVL.

The rearrangement joins TRBV6-1 to TRBJ1-5, with D possibly TRBD1 on 5 matching bases. Germline loops: CDR1 MNHNS, CDR2 SASEGT. The CDR3 loop spans 15 amino acids. With 3 bases removed from V and 2 bases from J, the gap between germline ends came to 11 bases. Written as DNA, the CDR3 is TGTGCCAGCAGTGATTTTGGGGCCGGCAATCAGCCCCAGCATTTT. Residues: CASSDFGAGNQPQHF.

The chain employs TRBV11-2 and TRBJ1-2; TRBD1 matches 7 bases. The CDR3 length is 14 residues. The J segment lost 4 bases and the V segment lost 6 bases, leaving 8 bases of the junction unmatched. Germline V CDR1 and CDR2: SGHAT, FQNNGV. The DNA of the CDR3 is TGTGCCAGCAGAAAGGCAGGGGGGATCTATGGCTACACCTTC. This translates into CASRKAGGIYGYTF.

This clone was recorded a few times. The V gene is TRBV9, the J gene TRBJ2-5, with D tentatively TRBD2 (6 bases). From germline, CDR1 is SGDLS and CDR2 YYNGEE. There are 14 residues in the CDR3. Trimming pared 4 bases from V and 5 bases from J, leaving 15 bases between. CDR3 DNA: TGTGCCAGCAGCCCCCATTTGGGGGGTGAGACCCAGTACTTC. Protein sequence: CASSPHLGGETQYF.

As DNA, the CDR3 is TGCGCCAGCAGCTTAACGTCGGGGTACACCGGGGAGCTGTTTTTT. Protein product: CASSLTSGYTGELFF. The chain couples TRBV5-1 to TRBJ2-2; D may be TRBD2 (5 bases). CDR1 and CDR2 (germline): SGHRS, YFSETQ. V gave up 2 bases and J gave up 3 bases, with 11 bases separating them. The CDR3 is 15 amino acids.

CDR3 sequence: CASSLDRGGGYTF. CDR3 DNA sequence: TGCGCCAGCAGCTTGGACAGGGGGGGTGGCTACACCTTC. The chain couples TRBV5-1 to TRBJ1-2; 8 positions agree with TRBD1. Germline V gives CDR1 SGHRS, CDR2 YFSETQ. The CDR3 is made up of 13 amino acids. The V and J ends lost 0 bases and 7 bases, in that order; junction bases with no gene match: 2.

Only a few counts were recorded for this clone. The rearrangement uses TRBV10-2 and TRBJ2-7, with TRBD2 identical over 8 bases. CDR1 is WSHSY and CDR2 is SAAADI in the germline V gene. V trimming: 3 bases; J trimming: 1 base; junction bases outside the gene matches: 5. This CDR3 has 15 amino acids. The CDR3 sequence: CASSDSREASYEQYF. CDR3 in DNA: TGCGCCAGCAGTGACTCGCGGGAGGCGTCCTACGAGCAGTACTTC.

This clone appeared many times. The rearrangement uses TRBV30 and TRBJ1-2; D not certain. Trimming shortened V by 0 bases and J by 8 bases, and 16 bases separated the two germline ends. Germline V CDR1 and CDR2: GTSNPN, SVGIG (reference sequence). The CDR3 spans 14 residues. The CDR3 bases are TGTGCCTGGAGTGTGAGTCGGGGTTTAAACGGCTACACCTTC. This codes for CAWSVSRGLNGYTF. The full variable domain, its missing parts supplied by reference TRBV30 and TRBJ1-2, is SQTIHQWPATLVQPVGSPLSLECTVEGTSNPNLYWYRQAAGRGLQLLFYSVGIGQISSEVPQNLSASRPQDRQFILSSKKLLLSDSGFYLCAWSVSRGLNGYTFGSGTRLTVV.

There are a few counts of this clone. The V call is TRBV19, the J call TRBJ2-7, with a weak D call TRBD2 (6 bases). This CDR3 spans 14 amino acids. The germline CDR1 and CDR2 sequences are LNHDA and SQIVND (reference sequence). The ends were cut back, 5 bases at V and 6 bases at J, with 17 bases in the middle. The CDR3 here is CASSAGRTGSEQYF. In DNA, the CDR3 is TGTGCCAGTAGTGCGGGAAGAACGGGGAGCGAGCAGTACTTC.

The chain employs TRBV5-1 and TRBJ1-4; D is ambiguous. The CDR3 has 14 amino acids. V was trimmed by 1 base and J by 4 bases, leaving 8 bases between them. CDR1 SGHRS and CDR2 YFSETQ come from the germline V gene. The CDR3 bases are TGCGCCAGCAGCTTGCCGGGGTATAATGAAAAACTGTTTTTT. Its protein is CASSLPGYNEKLFF.

This clone was picked up one time. The chain employs TRBV6-1 and TRBJ2-4, with 7 bases aligning to TRBD1. The CDR3 is 17 amino acids. CDR1 and CDR2 from the germline V gene are MNHNS and SASEGT. V lost 1 base and J lost 0; bases outside the gene matches: 6. The CDR3: CASSEVWTGVAKNIQYF. The CDR3 coding sequence is TGTGCCAGCAGTGAAGTTTGGACAGGAGTAGCCAAAAACATTCAGTACTTC.

The V and J genes are TRBV7-9 and TRBJ2-7; 10 nucleotides agree with TRBD1. Germline V gene data show CDR1 as SEHNR and CDR2 as FQNEAQ (reference sequence). The junction had 4 bases not matched to a gene; V was cut back by 1 base and J by 4 bases. The CDR3 spans 15 residues. Here the CDR3 DNA reads TGTGCCAGCAGCTTAGTCCGGGACAGGGGATACGAGCAGTACTTC. Translating it yields CASSLVRDRGYEQYF.

The V and J genes are TRBV7-3 and TRBJ2-3; 7 bases fit TRBD2. This CDR3 has 15 amino acids. Per germline, CDR1 SGHTA and CDR2 FQGTGA. After removal of 5 bases from V and 2 bases from J, the junction contained 7 bases not matched to a gene. The CDR3 DNA follows: TGTGCCAGCAGCATCGGACTAGGGCCCACAGATACGCAGTATTTT. This codes for CASSIGLGPTDTQYF.

The genes are TRBV12-5 and TRBJ2-7; 7 nucleotides align to TRBD2. Germline V lookup: CDR1 LGHNT, CDR2 FRNRAP. The CDR3 has 13 amino acids. The CDR3 loop reads CDPPRLAVYEQYF. In DNA form, the CDR3 reads TGTGACCCACCGCGACTAGCAGTCTACGAGCAGTACTTC.

Points on this clone: The sample carries other DNA sequences with the same CDR3. This chain joins TRBV30 and TRBJ2-7, with 8 bases that match TRBD2. V dropped 4 bases and J dropped 6; count of bases not matched to a gene: 20. Germline assignment: CDR1 GTSNPN and CDR2 SVGIG (reference sequence). This CDR3 region has 17 residues. CDR3 residues: CAWISSYATSEVAEQYF. The CDR3 DNA reads TGTGCCTGGATATCATCTTACGCGACTAGCGAAGTAGCCGAGCAGTACTTC.

This rearrangement joins TRBV14 to TRBJ1-5; D gene ambiguous. The CDR3 has 12 residues. CDR1 is SGHDN, CDR2 FVKESK, per germline. V lost 5 bases and J 0 bases, leaving 2 bases between the germline ends. The CDR3 loop is CASSYSNQPQHF. In DNA, the CDR3 is TGTGCCAGCAGCTATAGCAATCAGCCCCAGCATTTT.

In this sample, this clone turned up once. The chain employs TRBV7-2 and TRBJ2-7; 9 bases match TRBD1. CDR1 and CDR2 from the germline V gene are SGHTA and FQGNSA. Trimming cost V 1 base and J 2 bases; bases outside gene matches: 3. This CDR3 comprises 15 residues. The CDR3 DNA reads as TGTGCCAGCAGCTTAGTAGGGACAGGGACCTACGAGCAGTACTTC. Amino acid sequence: CASSLVGTGTYEQYF.

The chain recombines TRBV18 with TRBJ2-7; possibly TRBD2 for D (5 bases). V was cut by 3 bases and J by 2 bases, with 11 bases left in between. CDR3 length equals 14 residues. From germline, CDR1 is KGHSH and CDR2 LQKENI. This CDR3 is CASSPPPGAYEQYF. The CDR3 bases are TGTGCCAGCTCACCCCCCCCCGGGGCCTACGAGCAGTACTTC.

V gene TRBV10-3 combines with J gene TRBJ2-1, with TRBD1 matching over 10 bases. V lost 7 bases, J lost 5 bases, and 5 bases stayed unmatched. Germline CDR1 ENHRY, CDR2 SYGVKD. The CDR3 length is 14 residues. In DNA form, the CDR3 reads TGTGCCATCAAAGGGACAGGGGTCGACAATGAGCAGTTCTTC. It encodes CAIKGTGVDNEQFF.

This chain joins TRBV6-1 and TRBJ1-2, with D possibly being TRBD1 (5 bases). This CDR3 is 12 amino acids long. V shed 3 bases and J shed 6 bases, with 8 bases lying between them. Germline lookup yields CDR1 MNHNS and CDR2 SASEGT. CDR3 sequence: CASSDRADGYTF. In DNA, the CDR3 is TGTGCCAGCAGTGACAGGGCGGATGGCTACACCTTC.

The chain carries TRBV4-3 and TRBJ1-2; the match to TRBD1 covers 10 bases. Germline CDR1 LGHNA, CDR2 YSLEER. J gave up 7 bases and V 2 bases, and 10 bases lay outside the gene matches. The CDR3 has 16 residues. The CDR3 spells CASSQNPGTGAGGYTF. CDR3 bases: TGCGCCAGCAGCCAAAACCCCGGGACAGGGGCGGGTGGCTACACCTTC.

This chain links TRBV11-3 with TRBJ2-4; TRBD1 matches at 11 bases. The CDR3 is 14 amino acids. Trimming removed 2 bases from V and 16 bases from J; junction bases left unmatched: 10. Germline CDR1 is SGHNT and CDR2 is YENEEA. The CDR3 nucleotides read TGTGCCAGCAGCTTATCCCTCGGACAGGGGGCTTATTACTTC. This gives the protein CASSLSLGQGAYYF.

V and J are TRBV24-1 and TRBJ2-1; TRBD2 agrees at 10 bases. CDR1 and CDR2 (germline): KGHDR, SFDVKD. CDR3 length: 18 residues. V shed 3 bases and J 6 bases; nucleotides not matched to a gene: 13. CDR3 nucleotide sequence: TGTGCCACCAGTGATACTATCTCAGTAGCGGGAGGCCGCAATGAGCAGTTCTTC. Amino acid sequence: CATSDTISVAGGRNEQFF.